The clone carrying this TCR beta chain was counted once. Profiling relied on immunoSEQ multiplex PCR, and the TCRdb table lists in-frame clones only, not all of them. The table includes roughly 180,000 clones, approximately 91% detected once. Germline V gene data show CDR1 as SQVTM and CDR2 as ANQGSEA. Losses at the gene ends were 7 bases for V and 8 bases for J; bases not matched to a gene: 12. The CDR3 has 15 residues. The data derive from a study of blood T cell repertoires in COVID-19. The TCR originated in a man in his sixties or seventies with active or convalescent COVID-19. The sample taken for sequencing was peripheral blood. The chain employs TRBV29-1 and TRBJ2-1; 12 bases are shared with TRBD2. The CDR3 nucleotides are TGCAGCGCATTCCGGACTAGCGGGGCCGGAGATGAGCAGTTCTTC. Residues: CSAFRTSGAGDEQFF.